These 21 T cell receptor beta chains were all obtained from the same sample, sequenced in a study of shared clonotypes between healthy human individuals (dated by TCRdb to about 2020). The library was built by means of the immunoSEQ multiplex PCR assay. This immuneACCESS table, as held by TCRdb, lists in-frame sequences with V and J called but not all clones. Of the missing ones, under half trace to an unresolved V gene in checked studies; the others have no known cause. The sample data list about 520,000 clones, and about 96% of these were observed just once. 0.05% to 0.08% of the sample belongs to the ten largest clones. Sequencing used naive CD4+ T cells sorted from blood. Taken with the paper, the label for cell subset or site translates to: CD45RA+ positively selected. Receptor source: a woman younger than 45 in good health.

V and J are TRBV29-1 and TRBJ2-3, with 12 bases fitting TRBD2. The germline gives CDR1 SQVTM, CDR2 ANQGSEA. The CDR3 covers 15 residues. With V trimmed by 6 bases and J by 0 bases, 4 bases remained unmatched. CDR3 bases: TGCAGCGTGAGTGGACTAGCGGGGAGCACAGATACGCAGTATTTT. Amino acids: CSVSGLAGSTDTQYF.

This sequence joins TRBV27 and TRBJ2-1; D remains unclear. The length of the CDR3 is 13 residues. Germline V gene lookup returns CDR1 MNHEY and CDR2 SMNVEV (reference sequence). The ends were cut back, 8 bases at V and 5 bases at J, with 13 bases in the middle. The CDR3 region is CASGKLGNNEQFF. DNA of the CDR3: TGTGCCAGCGGCAAGTTGGGGAACAATGAGCAGTTCTTC.

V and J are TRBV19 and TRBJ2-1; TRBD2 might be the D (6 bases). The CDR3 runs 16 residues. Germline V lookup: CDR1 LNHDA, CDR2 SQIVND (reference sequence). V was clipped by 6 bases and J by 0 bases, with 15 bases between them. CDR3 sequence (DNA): TGTGCCAGTAGAGGTAGCGGAACGAGCTCCTACAATGAGCAGTTCTTC. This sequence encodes CASRGSGTSSYNEQFF.

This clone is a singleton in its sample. This CDR3 reads CASSPTPGLAGVETDTQYF. For the CDR3, the DNA is TGTGCCAGCTCACCCACCCCGGGACTAGCGGGAGTAGAAACAGATACGCAGTATTTT. This chain uses TRBV18 with TRBJ2-3, with TRBD2 matching 14 bases. CDR1 and CDR2 (germline): KGHSH, LQKENI. V lost 3 bases, J lost 3 bases, and 11 bases stayed unmatched. The CDR3 totals 19 residues.

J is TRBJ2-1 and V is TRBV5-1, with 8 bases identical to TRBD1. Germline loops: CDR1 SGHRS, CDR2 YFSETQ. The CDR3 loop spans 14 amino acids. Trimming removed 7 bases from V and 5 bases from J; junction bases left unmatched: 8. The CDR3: CASGRDRSDNEQFF. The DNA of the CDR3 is TGCGCCAGCGGACGGGACAGGAGTGACAATGAGCAGTTCTTC.

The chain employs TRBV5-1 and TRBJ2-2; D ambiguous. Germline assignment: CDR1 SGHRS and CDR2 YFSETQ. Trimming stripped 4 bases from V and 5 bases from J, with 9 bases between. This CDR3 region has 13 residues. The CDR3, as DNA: TGCGCCAGCAGCCCCCCTAGAACCGGGGAGCTGTTTTTT. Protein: CASSPPRTGELFF.

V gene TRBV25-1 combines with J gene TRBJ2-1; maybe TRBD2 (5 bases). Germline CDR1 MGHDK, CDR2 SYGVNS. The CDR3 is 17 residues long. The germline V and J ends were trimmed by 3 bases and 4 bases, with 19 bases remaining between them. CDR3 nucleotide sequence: TGTGCCAGCAGTGATAATAGTCGCGGGTTGACGTACAATGAGCAGTTCTTC. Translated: CASSDNSRGLTYNEQFF.

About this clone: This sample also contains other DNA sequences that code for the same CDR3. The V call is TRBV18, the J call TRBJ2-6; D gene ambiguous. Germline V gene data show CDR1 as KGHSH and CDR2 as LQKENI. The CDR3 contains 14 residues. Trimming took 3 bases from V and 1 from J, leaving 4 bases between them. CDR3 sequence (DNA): TGTGCCAGCTCACCCGAGTCTGGGGCCAACGTCCTGACTTTC. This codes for CASSPESGANVLTF. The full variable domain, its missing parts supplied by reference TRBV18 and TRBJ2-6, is NAGVMQNPRHLVRRRGQEARLRCSPMKGHSHVYWYRQLPEEGLKFMVYLQKENIIDESGMPKERFSAEFPKEGPSILRIQQVVRGDSAAYFCASSPESGANVLTFGAGSRLTVL.

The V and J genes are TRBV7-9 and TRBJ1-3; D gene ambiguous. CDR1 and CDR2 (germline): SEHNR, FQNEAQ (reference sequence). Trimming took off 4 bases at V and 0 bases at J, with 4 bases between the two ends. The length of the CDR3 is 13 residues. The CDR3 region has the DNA TGTGCCAGCAGCTCGGGCTCTGGAAACACCATATATTTT. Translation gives CASSSGSGNTIYF. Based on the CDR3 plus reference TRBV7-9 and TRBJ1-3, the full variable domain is DTGVSQNPRHKITKRGQNVTFRCDPISEHNRLYWYRQTLGQGPEFLTYFQNEAQLEKSRLLSDRFSAERPKGSFSTLEIQRTEQGDSAMYLCASSSGSGNTIYFGEGSWLTVV.

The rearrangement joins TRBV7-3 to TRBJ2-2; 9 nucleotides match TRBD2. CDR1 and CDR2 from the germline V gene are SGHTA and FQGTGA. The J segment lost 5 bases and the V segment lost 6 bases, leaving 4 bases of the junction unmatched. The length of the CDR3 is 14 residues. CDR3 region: CASSSGSLTGELFF. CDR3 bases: TGTGCCAGCAGTAGCGGGAGTCTAACCGGGGAGCTGTTTTTT.

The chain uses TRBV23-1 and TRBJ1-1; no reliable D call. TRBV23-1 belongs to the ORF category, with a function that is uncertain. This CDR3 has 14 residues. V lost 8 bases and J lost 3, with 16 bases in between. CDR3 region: CASLPAVGDTEAFF. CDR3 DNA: TGCGCCAGCCTCCCAGCCGTAGGCGACACTGAAGCTTTCTTT.

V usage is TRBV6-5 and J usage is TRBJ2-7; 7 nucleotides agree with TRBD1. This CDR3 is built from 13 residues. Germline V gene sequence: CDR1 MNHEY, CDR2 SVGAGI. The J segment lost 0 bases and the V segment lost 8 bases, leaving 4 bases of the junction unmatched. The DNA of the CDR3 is TGTGCCAGCCGCCGGGACAGCTCCTACGAGCAGTACTTC. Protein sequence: CASRRDSSYEQYF.

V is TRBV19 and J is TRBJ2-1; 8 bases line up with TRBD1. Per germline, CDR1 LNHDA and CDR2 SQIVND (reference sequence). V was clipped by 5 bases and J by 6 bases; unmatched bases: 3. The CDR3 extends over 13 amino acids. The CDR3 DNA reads TGTGCCAGTAGTGAGGGACAGGTCAATGAGCAGTTCTTC. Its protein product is CASSEGQVNEQFF.

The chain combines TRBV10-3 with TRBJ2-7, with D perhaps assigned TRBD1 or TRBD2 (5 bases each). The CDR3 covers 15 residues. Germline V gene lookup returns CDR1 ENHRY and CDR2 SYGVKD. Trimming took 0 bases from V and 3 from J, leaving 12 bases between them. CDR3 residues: CAISESTGLVYEQYF. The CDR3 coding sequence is TGTGCCATCAGTGAGTCCACGGGGCTGGTCTACGAGCAGTACTTC.

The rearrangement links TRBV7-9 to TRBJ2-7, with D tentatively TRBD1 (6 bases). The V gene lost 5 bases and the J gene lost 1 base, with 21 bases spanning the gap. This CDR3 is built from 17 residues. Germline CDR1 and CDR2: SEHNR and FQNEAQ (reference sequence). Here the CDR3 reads CASSPPDRAGASYEQYF. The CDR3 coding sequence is TGTGCCAGCAGCCCACCCGATCGGGCAGGGGCTTCCTACGAGCAGTACTTC.

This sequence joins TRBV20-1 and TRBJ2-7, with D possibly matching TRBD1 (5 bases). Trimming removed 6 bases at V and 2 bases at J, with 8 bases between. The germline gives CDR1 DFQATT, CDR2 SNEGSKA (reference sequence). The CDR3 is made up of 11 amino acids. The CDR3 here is CSAMGPYEQYF. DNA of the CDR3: TGCAGTGCGATGGGGCCCTACGAGCAGTACTTC.

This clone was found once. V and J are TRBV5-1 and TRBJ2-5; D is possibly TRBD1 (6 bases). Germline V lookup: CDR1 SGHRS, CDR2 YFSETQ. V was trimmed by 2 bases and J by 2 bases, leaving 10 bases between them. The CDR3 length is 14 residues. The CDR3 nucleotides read TGCGCCAGCAGCTTACAGGGAACTCAAGAGACCCAGTACTTC. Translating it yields CASSLQGTQETQYF.

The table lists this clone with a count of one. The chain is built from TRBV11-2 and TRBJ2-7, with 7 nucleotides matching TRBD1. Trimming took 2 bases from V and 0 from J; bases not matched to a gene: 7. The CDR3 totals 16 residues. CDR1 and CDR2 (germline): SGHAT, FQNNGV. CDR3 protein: CASSLLGQKSSYEQYF. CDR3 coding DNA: TGTGCCAGCAGCTTATTGGGACAGAAGAGCTCCTACGAGCAGTACTTC.

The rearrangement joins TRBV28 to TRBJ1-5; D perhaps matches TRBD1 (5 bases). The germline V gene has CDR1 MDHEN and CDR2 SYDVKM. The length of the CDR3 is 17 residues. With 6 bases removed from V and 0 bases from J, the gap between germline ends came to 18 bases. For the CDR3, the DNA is TGTGCCAGCAGGAGAGGATGGGGGATGTCTAGCAATCAGCCCCAGCATTTT. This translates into CASRRGWGMSSNQPQHF. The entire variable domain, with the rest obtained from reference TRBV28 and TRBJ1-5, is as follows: DVKVTQSSRYLVKRTGEKVFLECVQDMDHENMFWYRQDPGLGLRLIYFSYDVKMKEKGDIPEGYSVSREKKERFSLILESASTNQTSMYLCASRRGWGMSSNQPQHFGDGTRLSIL.

CDR3 protein: CASSLEGYEQYF. DNA of the CDR3: TGTGCCAGCAGCTTAGAGGGATACGAGCAGTACTTC. This chain uses TRBV11-2 with TRBJ2-7, with D unresolved. This CDR3 spans 12 amino acids. CDR1 and CDR2 (germline): SGHAT, FQNNGV. Trimming pared 0 bases from V and 4 bases from J, leaving 4 bases between. The variable domain in full, completed from reference TRBV11-2 and TRBJ2-7, reads EAGVAQSPRYKIIEKRQSVAFWCNPISGHATLYWYQQILGQGPKLLIQFQNNGVVDDSQLPKDRFSAERLKGVDSTLKIQPAKLEDSAVYLCASSLEGYEQYFGPGTRLTVT.

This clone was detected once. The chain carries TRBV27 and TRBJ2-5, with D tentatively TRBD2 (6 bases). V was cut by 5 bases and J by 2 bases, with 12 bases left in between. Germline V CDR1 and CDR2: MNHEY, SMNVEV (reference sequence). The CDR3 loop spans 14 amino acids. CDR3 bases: TGTGCCAGCAGTGTTGGGACTCTTCAAGAGACCCAGTACTTC. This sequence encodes CASSVGTLQETQYF.